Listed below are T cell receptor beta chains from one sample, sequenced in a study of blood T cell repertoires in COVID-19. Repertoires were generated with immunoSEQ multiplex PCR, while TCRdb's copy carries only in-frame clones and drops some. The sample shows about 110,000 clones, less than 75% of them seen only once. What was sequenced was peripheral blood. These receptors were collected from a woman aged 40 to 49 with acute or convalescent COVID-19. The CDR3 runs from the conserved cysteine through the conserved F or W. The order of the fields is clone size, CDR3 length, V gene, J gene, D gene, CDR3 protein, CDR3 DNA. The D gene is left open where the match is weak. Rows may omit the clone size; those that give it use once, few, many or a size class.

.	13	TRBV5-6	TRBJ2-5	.	CASSRRDQETQYF	TGTGCCAGCAGCCGCCGGGATCAAGAGACCCAGTACTTC
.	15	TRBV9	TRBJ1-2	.	CASSVQWSGEDGYTF	TGTGCCAGCAGCGTCCAGTGGTCAGGGGAAGATGGCTACACCTTC
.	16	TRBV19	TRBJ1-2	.	CASSIDLAQLSYGYTF	TGTGCCAGTAGTATAGATCTTGCACAGCTGAGCTATGGCTACACCTTC
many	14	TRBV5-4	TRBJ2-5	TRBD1	CASSSQGYQETQYF	TGTGCCAGCAGCTCACAGGGGTACCAAGAGACCCAGTACTTC
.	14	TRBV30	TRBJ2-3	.	CAWSSPPNRDTQYF	TGTGCCTGGAGTTCCCCCCCGAATCGGGATACGCAGTATTTT
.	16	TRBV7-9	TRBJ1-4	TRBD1	CASSLSGEGAGEKLFF	TGTGCCAGCAGCTTATCGGGTGAGGGGGCTGGGGAAAAACTGTTTTTT
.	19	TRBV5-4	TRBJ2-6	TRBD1	CASSTKTGKEHSGANVLTF	TGTGCCAGCAGCACCAAGACAGGGAAGGAACACTCTGGGGCCAACGTCCTGACTTTC
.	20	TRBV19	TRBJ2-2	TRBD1	CASSIFPGTGLRRYTGELFF	TGTGCCAGTAGTATTTTCCCCGGGACAGGGTTACGGCGGTACACCGGGGAGCTGTTTTTT
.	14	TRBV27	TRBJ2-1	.	CASSLSPAGNEQFF	TGTGCCAGCAGTTTATCCCCGGCCGGGAATGAGCAGTTCTTC
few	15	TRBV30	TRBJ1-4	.	CAWKAEWDMSEKLFF	TGTGCCTGGAAAGCTGAATGGGACATGTCTGAAAAACTGTTTTTT
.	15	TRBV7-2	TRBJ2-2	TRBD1	CASSPDTGATGELFF	TGTGCCAGCAGCCCAGATACAGGGGCTACCGGGGAGCTGTTTTTT
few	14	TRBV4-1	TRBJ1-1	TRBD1	CASTGQGKNTEAFF	TGCGCCAGCACCGGACAGGGGAAGAACACTGAAGCTTTCTTT
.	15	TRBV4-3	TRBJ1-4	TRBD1	CASSPPGTGGKKLFF	TGCGCCAGCAGCCCACCCGGGACAGGGGGCAAAAAACTGTTTTTT
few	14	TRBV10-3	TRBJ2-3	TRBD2	CAIRSGGVTDTQYF	TGTGCCATCAGGAGCGGGGGGGTGACAGATACGCAGTATTTT
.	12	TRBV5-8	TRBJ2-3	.	CASSARADTQYF	TGTGCCAGCAGCGCTAGAGCAGATACGCAGTATTTT
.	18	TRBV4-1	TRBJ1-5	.	CASSQDPSGGAVNQPQHF	TGCGCCAGCAGCCAAGATCCAAGTGGCGGGGCCGTCAATCAGCCCCAGCATTTT
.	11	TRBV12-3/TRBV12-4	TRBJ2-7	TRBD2	CASRGGYEQYF	TGTGCCAGCCGCGGGGGCTACGAGCAGTACTTC
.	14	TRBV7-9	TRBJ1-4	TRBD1	CASSTQQGVEKLFF	TGTGCCAGCAGCACGCAACAGGGGGTTGAAAAACTGTTTTTT
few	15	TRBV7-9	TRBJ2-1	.	CASSHAGTAYNEQFF	TGTGCCAGCAGCCACGCGGGGACCGCCTACAATGAGCAGTTCTTC
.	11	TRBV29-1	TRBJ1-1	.	CSVGENTEAFF	TGCAGCGTCGGGGAGAACACTGAAGCTTTCTTT
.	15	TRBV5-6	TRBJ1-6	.	CASSLGQLNNSPLHF	TGTGCCAGCAGCTTGGGACAGCTAAATAATTCACCCCTCCACTTT
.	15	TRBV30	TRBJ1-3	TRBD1	CAWRKGQSSGNTIYF	TGTGCCTGGAGGAAGGGACAGTCCTCTGGAAACACCATATATTTT
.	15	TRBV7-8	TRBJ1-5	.	CASSLEGVSNQPQHF	TGTGCCAGCAGCTTAGAGGGAGTGAGCAATCAGCCCCAGCATTTT
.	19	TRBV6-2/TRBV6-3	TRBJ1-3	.	CASSLVNYRAYSSGNTIYF	TGTGCCAGCAGTCTCGTTAACTACAGGGCGTACTCTTCTGGAAACACCATATATTTT
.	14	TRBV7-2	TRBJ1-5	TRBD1	CASTGQGGNQPQHF	TGTGCCAGCACGGGACAGGGTGGCAATCAGCCCCAGCATTTT
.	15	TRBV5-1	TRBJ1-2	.	CASSGGSGANYGYTF	TGCGCCAGCAGCGGGGGGAGCGGTGCTAACTATGGCTACACCTTC
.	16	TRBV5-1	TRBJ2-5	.	CASSLGGRTFQETQYF	TGCGCCAGCAGCTTGGGCGGGCGGACGTTCCAAGAGACCCAGTACTTC
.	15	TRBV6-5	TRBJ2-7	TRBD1	CASRPGTGVSYEQYF	TGTGCCAGCAGACCCGGGACAGGGGTTTCCTACGAGCAGTACTTC
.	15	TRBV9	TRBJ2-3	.	CASSVDGERTDTQYF	TGTGCCAGCAGCGTAGACGGGGAACGCACAGATACGCAGTATTTT
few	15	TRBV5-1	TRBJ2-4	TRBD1	CASSWTGTGGDIQYF	TGCGCCAGCAGCTGGACCGGGACAGGAGGAGACATTCAGTACTTC
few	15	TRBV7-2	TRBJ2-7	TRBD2	CASSPSAGGSYEQYF	TGTGCCAGCAGCCCTTCAGCGGGGGGAAGCTACGAGCAGTACTTC
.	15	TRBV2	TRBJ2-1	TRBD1	CASSQGGLSYNEQFF	TGTGCCAGCAGTCAAGGGGGCTTAAGCTACAATGAGCAGTTCTTC
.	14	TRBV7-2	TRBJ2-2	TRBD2	CASSFRGGTGELFF	TGTGCCAGCAGCTTTCGGGGGGGCACCGGGGAGCTGTTTTTT
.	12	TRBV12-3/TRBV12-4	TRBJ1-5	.	CASSLVPGPQHF	TGTGCCAGCAGCCTAGTCCCTGGCCCCCAGCATTTT
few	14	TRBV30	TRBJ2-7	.	CAWRRGLRAYEQYF	TGTGCCTGGAGAAGGGGGTTGAGAGCCTACGAGCAGTACTTC
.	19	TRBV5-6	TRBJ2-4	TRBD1	CASSLGDRGMVGSKNIQYF	TGTGCCAGCAGCTTGGGGGACAGGGGGATGGTTGGGTCCAAAAACATTCAGTACTTC
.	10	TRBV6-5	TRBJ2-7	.	CATKKREQYF	TGTGCCACAAAAAAGAGGGAGCAGTACTTC
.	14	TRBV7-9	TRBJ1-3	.	CASSLREGGNTIYF	TGTGCCAGCAGCTTACGTGAGGGCGGAAACACCATATATTTT
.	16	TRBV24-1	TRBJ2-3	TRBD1	CATSDPGQGAADTQYF	TGTGCCACCAGTGACCCGGGACAGGGGGCCGCAGATACGCAGTATTTT
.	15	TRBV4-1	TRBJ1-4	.	CASSQEGLLGEKLFF	TGCGCCAGCAGCCAAGAGGGGCTTCTGGGTGAAAAACTGTTTTTT
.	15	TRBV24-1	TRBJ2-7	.	CATSARTPWGYEQYF	TGTGCCACCAGTGCTCGGACACCATGGGGCTACGAGCAGTACTTC
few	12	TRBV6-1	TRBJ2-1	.	CASSEAGGEQFF	TGTGCCAGCAGTGAAGCTGGGGGGGAGCAGTTCTTC
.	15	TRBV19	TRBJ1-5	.	CASSVERGFHQPQHF	TGTGCCAGTAGTGTCGAGCGGGGGTTCCATCAGCCCCAGCATTTT
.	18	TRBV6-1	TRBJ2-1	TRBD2	CASSVIAGGTGSYNEQFF	TGTGCCAGCAGTGTGATTGCGGGGGGTACCGGCTCCTACAATGAGCAGTTCTTC
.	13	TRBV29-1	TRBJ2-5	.	CSVGGQWQETQYF	TGCAGCGTTGGGGGGCAGTGGCAAGAGACCCAGTACTTC
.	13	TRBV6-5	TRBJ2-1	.	CASSRTRGGEQFF	TGTGCCAGCAGTAGAACCAGGGGTGGCGAGCAGTTCTTC
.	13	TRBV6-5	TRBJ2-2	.	CASTREATGELFF	TGTGCCAGCACGAGGGAAGCCACCGGGGAGCTGTTTTTT
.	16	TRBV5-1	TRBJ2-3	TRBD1	CASSRGTGFSTDTQYF	TGCGCCAGCAGCCGGGGGACAGGGTTCAGCACAGATACGCAGTATTTT
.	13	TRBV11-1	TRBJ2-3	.	CASSPRVTDTQYF	TGTGCCAGCAGCCCCAGGGTCACAGATACGCAGTATTTT
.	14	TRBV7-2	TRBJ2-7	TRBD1	CASSFGTGSGEQYF	TGTGCCAGCAGCTTCGGGACAGGGAGCGGCGAGCAGTACTTC
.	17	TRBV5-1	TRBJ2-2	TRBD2	CASSLDGGGGSTGELFF	TGCGCCAGCAGCTTGGACGGCGGCGGGGGGAGCACCGGGGAGCTGTTTTTT
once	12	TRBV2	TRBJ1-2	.	CASTVAFYGYTF	TGTGCCAGCACGGTAGCCTTCTATGGCTACACCTTC
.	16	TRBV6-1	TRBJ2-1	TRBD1	CASSELGGQGLNEQFF	TGTGCCAGCAGTGAACTCGGGGGACAGGGTCTCAATGAGCAGTTCTTC